This T cell receptor (beta chain) appears in the sequencing data of a study of blood T cell repertoires in COVID-19. Germline V CDR1 and CDR2: SGHRS, YFSETQ. This CDR3 is 14 amino acids long. J lost 6 bases, V lost 4 bases, and 8 bases had no gene match. Original analysis: Amplifying reference gene primers gave estimates of nucleated cell counts. Data came from immunoSEQ multiplex PCR; TCRdb stores just in-frame clones and leaves some out. The D gene and trimming were derived from the DNA, and the V and J assignments and clone size from that table. Of 18,000 or so clones listed, over 75% are singletons.

This clonotype was sampled from a man aged 40-55 years with active or convalescent COVID-19. Specimen: peripheral blood. The chain has TRBV5-1 and TRBJ2-3; the match to TRBD1 covers 7 bases. The CDR3: CASSAGTADDTQYF. The CDR3 DNA follows: TGCGCCAGCAGCGCCGGGACAGCGGACGATACGCAGTATTTT.